Listed below are T cell receptor beta chains from one sample, sequenced in a study of CD8 T cells in Susac syndrome. TCRdb used MiXCR to reprocess the immunoSEQ multiplex PCR reads, holding one entry per CDR3 protein. Found here are about 150,000 distinct CDR3 sequences, roughly 94% of them singletons; the top ten hold about 0.18%. Sequenced sample: CD8+ T cells from PBMCs. The source of these receptors is a human donor with Susac syndrome. Both conserved end residues are part of each CDR3. The order of the fields is clone size, V gene, D gene, J gene, CDR3 DNA, CDR3 protein. A D gene is named only where the DNA matches it firmly. Size is omitted from some rows. Given values are once, few, many or a class for expanded clones.

.,TRBV6-2/TRBV6-3,TRBD1,TRBJ2-2,TGTGCCAGCAGTAGACAGGGTGGCGGGGAGCTGTTTTTT,CASSRQGGGELFF
.,TRBV29-1,.,TRBJ1-1,TGCAGCGTTCCCCCCAGGGGTGACACTGAAGCTTTCTTT,CSVPPRGDTEAFF
few,TRBV6-2/TRBV6-3,.,TRBJ1-1,TGTGCCAGCAGGTACACCGGGACCGCGAACACTGAAGCTTTCTTT,CASRYTGTANTEAFF
.,TRBV11-1,.,TRBJ2-6,TGTGCCAGCAGTTCAGACATCCTAGGGTTTGGAGGGGGCCTGGGGTCTGGGGCCAACGTCCTGACTTTC,CASSSDILGFGGGLGSGANVLTF
.,TRBV7-9,.,TRBJ2-1,TGTGCCAGCAGCCTGTCGACGGGCAGAGACAATGAGCAGTTCTTC,CASSLSTGRDNEQFF
.,TRBV6-5,.,TRBJ2-7,TGTGCCAGCAGTTACTCGAGCAGCCCCCGGGGCGAGGGGCAGTACTTC,CASSYSSSPRGEGQYF
.,TRBV30,.,TRBJ2-7,TGTGCCTGGAGTGCCGACTCTGAGCAGTACTTC,CAWSADSEQYF
.,TRBV14,.,TRBJ2-7,TGTGCCAGCAGCCAAGGGTTGGGACTCTTCCACGAGCAGTACTTC,CASSQGLGLFHEQYF
.,TRBV24-1,.,TRBJ1-5,TGTGCCACCAGTGATTTGATCGGTGGGGACACGAGAAGCAATCAGCCCCAGCATTTT,CATSDLIGGDTRSNQPQHF
.,TRBV12-3/TRBV12-4,.,TRBJ2-3,TGTGCCAGCAGGCCGGGACTGGGGTACACAGATACGCAGTATTTT,CASRPGLGYTDTQYF
once,TRBV12-3/TRBV12-4,TRBD1,TRBJ1-2,TGTGCCAGCAGTCAAGTTCCGGGGACAGACGGCTACACCTTC,CASSQVPGTDGYTF
.,TRBV13,TRBD2,TRBJ2-1,TGTGCCAGCAGCCGGCGGGGGAGCTCCTACAATGAGCAGTTCTTC,CASSRRGSSYNEQFF
few,TRBV4-2,.,TRBJ1-1,TGTGCCAGCAGCCAAGAAGGGAGAGGTACTGAAGCTTTCTTT,CASSQEGRGTEAFF
.,TRBV29-1,.,TRBJ2-1,TGCAGCGTTACAGCCCTGGGTAGCAATGAGCAGTTCTTC,CSVTALGSNEQFF
.,TRBV12-3/TRBV12-4,.,TRBJ1-2,TGTGCCAGCAGCCGGGGCTTGAGAGAGGATGGCTACACCTTC,CASSRGLREDGYTF
once,TRBV7-9,.,TRBJ2-7,TGTGCCAGCAGCTTAGATGATAGTTACGAGCAGTACTTC,CASSLDDSYEQYF
.,TRBV27,.,TRBJ2-6,TGTGCCAGCAGTAGAGACAGTATGTACTCTGGGGCCAACGTCCTGACTTTC,CASSRDSMYSGANVLTF
.,TRBV19,.,TRBJ2-5,TGTGCCAGTAGTATCGGGGCGTATGAAGAGACCCAGTACTTC,CASSIGAYEETQYF
.,TRBV28,.,TRBJ1-2,TGTGCCAGCGTCCAGGGAAACTATGGCTACACCTTC,CASVQGNYGYTF
.,TRBV7-9,.,TRBJ2-7,TGTGCCAGCAGCTTAGCGGTCCACGAGCAGTACTTC,CASSLAVHEQYF
.,TRBV7-7,TRBD2,TRBJ2-2,TGTGCCACTACCGGACTAGCGGGAGTTGTCGGGGAGCTGTTTTTT,CATTGLAGVVGELFF
once,TRBV4-1,.,TRBJ2-7,TGCGCCAGCAGCCAAGACTGGGGAGCCTACGAGCAGTACTTC,CASSQDWGAYEQYF
.,TRBV6-2/TRBV6-3,.,TRBJ2-1,TGTGCCAGCAGTTTCCTGAGGGACCAACGACTGTACAATGAGCAGTTCTTC,CASSFLRDQRLYNEQFF
.,TRBV11-2,.,TRBJ2-7,TGTGCCAGCAGCTTAAACTACGAGCAGTACTTC,CASSLNYEQYF
.,TRBV16,.,TRBJ2-1,TGTGCCAGCAGCCAATCGGTAGGCACCAAGTACAATGAGCAGTTCTTC,CASSQSVGTKYNEQFF
.,TRBV29-1,TRBD2,TRBJ2-7,TGCAGCGTTGAATCAGAGGGACTAGCGGGATGGCGGTACGAGCAGTACTTC,CSVESEGLAGWRYEQYF